The following is a TCR beta chain sequence with its context. From the 5' RACE reads, TCRdb called clonotypes with MiXCR, one entry per CDR3 protein. This table has about 340,000 distinct CDR3 sequences, 20% appearing once. These data are taken from a study of CD8 T cells in ankylosing spondylitis. V lost 5 bases to trimming and J lost 0 bases, with 24 bases between them. Germline V gene data show CDR1 as LNHDA and CDR2 as SQIVND (reference sequence). The CDR3 runs to 19 residues. The rearrangement uses TRBV19 and TRBJ2-3, with D maybe TRBD2 (5 bases). The source is a male donor with ankylosing spondylitis or in good health (not recorded which). Sequencing was performed on blood, either unsorted or a sorted T cell fraction (not recorded which). CDR3 DNA sequence: TGTGCCAGTAGTGAACTATTACGGACTTCACAAACTAGCACAGATACGCAGTATTTT. Its translation is CASSELLRTSQTSTDTQYF.